This T cell receptor beta chain is from a study of blood T cell repertoires in COVID-19. Study at large: Samples of COVID-19 (acute and convalescent) were obtained from the United States, Italy and Spain.

The assay was immunoSEQ multiplex PCR, and TCRdb's table has in-frame clones only and misses some. The table lists around 250,000 clones, over 75% of them singletons. The receptor comes from a human donor in a cohort sampled during active COVID-19. The sequencing input was peripheral blood.

Here the CDR3 reads CASSLMGGTGAGEQYF. CDR3 bases: TGTGCCAGCAGCCTAATGGGCGGGACAGGGGCTGGGGAGCAGTACTTC. The chain has TRBV27 and TRBJ2-7; 10 positions match TRBD1. The CDR3 runs 16 residues. V was clipped by 6 bases and J by 7 bases; unmatched bases: 15. The germline V gene encodes CDR1 MNHEY and CDR2 SMNVEV (reference sequence).